This record covers a single T cell receptor beta chain. Its target is not known. Sequencing was designed to attain a depth spanning 1 in 200,000 to 1 in 1 million T cells. The repertoire was sequenced with immunoSEQ multiplex PCR; TCRdb's copy has only in-frame clones and lacks some. The table lists about 140,000 clones, around three quarters of them singletons. The sample belongs to a study of cytotoxic CD8 clonotypes in ibrutinib-treated CLL. Study results and caveats: Age-matched healthy donor levels were exceeded by baseline clonality, which tracked circulating CD8+ T-cell counts.

Trimming took off 7 bases at V and 2 bases at J, with 18 bases between the two ends. CDR1 GTSNPN and CDR2 SVGIG come from the germline V gene (reference sequence). The CDR3 covers 14 residues. The source of this sequence is a human donor with chronic lymphocytic leukemia. The chain couples TRBV30 to TRBJ2-7; D possibly matches TRBD1 or TRBD2 (6 bases each). This specimen consisted of PBMCs, obtained after 12 months of ibrutinib treatment. CDR3: CALVTGTGAYEQYF. DNA of the CDR3: TGTGCCTTAGTCACAGGGACGGGGGCCTACGAGCAGTACTTC. The variable domain in full, completed from reference TRBV30 and TRBJ2-7, reads SQTIHQWPATLVQPVGSPLSLECTVEGTSNPNLYWYRQAAGRGLQLLFYSVGIGQISSEVPQNLSASRPQDRQFILSSKKLLLSDSGFYLCALVTGTGAYEQYFGPGTRLTVT.